This T cell receptor beta chain was sequenced in a study of response to subunit inactivated influenza vaccine. Study-wide results and limits: The authors suggested that few new T cells are recruited per seasonal influenza vaccination.

This clonotype was observed a handful of times. Its cognate antigen is unknown. TCRdb independently ran MiXCR on the RT-PCR reads; one entry per CDR3 protein. The sample includes 500,000 to 550,000 distinct CDR3 sequences, approximately 7.7% of them seen just once. V lost 1 base and J 5 bases, leaving 8 bases between the germline ends. CDR3 length: 13 residues. The clonotype was recovered from a man aged 50-75 years who received an inactivated influenza vaccine. This specimen was PBMCs from blood, taken around 25 months after vaccination. This chain joins TRBV12-3 or TRBV12-4 and TRBJ1-2; D unclear. In nucleotides, the CDR3 is TGTGCCAGCAGTTTAGGAGACACGTATGGCTACACCTTC. Protein sequence: CASSLGDTYGYTF.